This TCR beta chain originates from a study of T cell responses to AZD1222 COVID-19 vaccine. As concerns this clone: What it binds is not known.

Repertoires were generated with immunoSEQ multiplex PCR, while TCRdb's copy carries only in-frame clones and drops some. The table includes about 180,000 clones, roughly 92% detected once. The V and J ends lost 2 bases and 4 bases, in that order; junction bases with no gene match: 6. The CDR3 runs to 15 residues. The germline V gene has CDR1 SGHRS and CDR2 YFSETQ. Study-wide results and caveats: Spike-specific TCR depth and breadth grew after two AZD1222 doses.

The chain carries TRBV5-1 and TRBJ2-5; 9 bases map to TRBD2. The specimen was peripheral blood, collected 28 days after the second AZD1222 dose. This clonotype was sampled from an adult who received the AZD1222 COVID-19 vaccine. The CDR3 nucleotides read TGCGCCAGCAGCTTAGCGGGGGGATTGTCAGAGACCCAGTACTTC. This codes for CASSLAGGLSETQYF.